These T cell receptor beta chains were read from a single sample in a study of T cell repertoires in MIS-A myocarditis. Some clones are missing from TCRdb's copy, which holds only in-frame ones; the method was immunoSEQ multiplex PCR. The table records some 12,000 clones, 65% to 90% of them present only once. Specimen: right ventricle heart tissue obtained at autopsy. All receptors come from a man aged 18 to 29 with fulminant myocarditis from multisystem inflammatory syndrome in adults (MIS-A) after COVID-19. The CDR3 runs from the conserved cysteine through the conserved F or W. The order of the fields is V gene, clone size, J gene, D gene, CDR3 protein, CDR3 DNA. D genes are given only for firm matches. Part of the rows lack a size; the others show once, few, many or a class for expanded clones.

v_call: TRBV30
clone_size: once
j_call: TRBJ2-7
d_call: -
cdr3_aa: CAWKGPSSIYEQYF
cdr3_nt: TGTGCCTGGAAGGGACCCTCCTCCATCTACGAGCAGTACTTC

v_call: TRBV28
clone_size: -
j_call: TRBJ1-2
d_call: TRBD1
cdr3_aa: CASSRQGGSYGYTF
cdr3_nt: TGTGCCAGCAGTCGACAGGGGGGTAGCTATGGCTACACCTTC

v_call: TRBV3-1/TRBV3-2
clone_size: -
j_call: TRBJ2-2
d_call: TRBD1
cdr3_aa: CASSQLQGVTGELFF
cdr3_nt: TGTGCCAGCAGCCAACTACAGGGGGTCACCGGGGAGCTGTTTTTT

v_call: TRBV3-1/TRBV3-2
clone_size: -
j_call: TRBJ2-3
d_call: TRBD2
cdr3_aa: CASSPGLVSTDTQYF
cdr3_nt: TGTGCCAGCAGCCCTGGACTAGTCAGCACAGATACGCAGTATTTT

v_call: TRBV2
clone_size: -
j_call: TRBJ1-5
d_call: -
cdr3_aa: CASTTYTNQPQHF
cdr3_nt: TGTGCCAGCACTACTTATACAAATCAGCCCCAGCATTTT

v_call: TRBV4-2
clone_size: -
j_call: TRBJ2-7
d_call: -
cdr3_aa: CASSQEKQSWYEQYF
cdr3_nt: TGTGCCAGCAGCCAAGAGAAACAGTCTTGGTACGAGCAGTACTTC

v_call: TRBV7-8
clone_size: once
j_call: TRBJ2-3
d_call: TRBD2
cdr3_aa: CASSFSGGPHSTDTQYF
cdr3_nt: TGTGCCAGCAGCTTTAGCGGGGGGCCCCATAGCACAGATACGCAGTATTTT

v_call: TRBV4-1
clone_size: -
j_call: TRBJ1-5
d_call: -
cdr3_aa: CASSISRASNQPQHF
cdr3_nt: TGCGCCAGCAGCATATCCCGGGCGTCCAATCAGCCCCAGCATTTT

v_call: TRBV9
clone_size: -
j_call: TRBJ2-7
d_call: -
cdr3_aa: CASSVAPSQSYEQYF
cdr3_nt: TGTGCCAGCAGCGTCGCTCCTAGCCAGTCCTACGAGCAGTACTTC

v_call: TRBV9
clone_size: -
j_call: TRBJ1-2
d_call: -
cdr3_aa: CASSVVDANYGYTF
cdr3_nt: TGTGCCAGCAGCGTAGTCGACGCTAACTATGGCTACACCTTC

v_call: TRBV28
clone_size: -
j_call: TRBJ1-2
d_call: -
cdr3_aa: CASSPLYRAQPNYGYTF
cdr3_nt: TGTGCCAGCAGTCCACTTTACAGGGCTCAGCCTAACTATGGCTACACCTTC

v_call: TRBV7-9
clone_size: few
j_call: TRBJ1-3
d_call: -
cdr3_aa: CASSLQGDGNTIYF
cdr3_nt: TGTGCCAGCAGTCTTCAGGGTGACGGAAACACCATATATTTT

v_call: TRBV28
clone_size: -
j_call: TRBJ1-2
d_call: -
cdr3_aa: CASSPSPDSLNYGYTF
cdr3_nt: TGTGCCAGCAGTCCCTCGCCGGACAGCCTTAACTATGGCTACACCTTC

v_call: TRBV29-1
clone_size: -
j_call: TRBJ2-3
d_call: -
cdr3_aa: CSVRDLLEDTQYF
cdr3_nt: TGCAGCGTCCGGGACTTACTGGAGGATACGCAGTATTTT

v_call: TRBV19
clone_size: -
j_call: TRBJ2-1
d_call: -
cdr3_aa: CATGQSYNEQFF
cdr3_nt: TGTGCCACAGGACAGTCCTACAATGAGCAGTTCTTC

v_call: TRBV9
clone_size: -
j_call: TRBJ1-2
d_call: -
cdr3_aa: CASSVNSREGTKGIYTF
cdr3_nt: TGTGCCAGCAGCGTAAATTCGAGGGAAGGGACTAAGGGTATCTACACCTTC

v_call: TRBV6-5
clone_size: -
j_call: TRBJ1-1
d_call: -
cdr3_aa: CASSYQSGLNTEAFF
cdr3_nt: TGTGCCAGCAGTTACCAGTCAGGATTGAACACTGAAGCTTTCTTT

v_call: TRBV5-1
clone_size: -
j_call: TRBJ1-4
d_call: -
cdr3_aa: CASSVDSNEKLFF
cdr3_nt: TGCGCCAGCAGCGTAGACAGTAATGAAAAACTGTTTTTT

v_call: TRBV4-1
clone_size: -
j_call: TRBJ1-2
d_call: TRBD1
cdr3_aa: CASSQDSRQGNYGYTF
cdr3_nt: TGCGCCAGCAGCCAAGATTCCCGACAGGGAAACTATGGCTACACCTTC

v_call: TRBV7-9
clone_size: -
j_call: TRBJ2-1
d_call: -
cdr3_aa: CASSVSADNEQFF
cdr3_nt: TGTGCCAGCAGCGTATCCGCCGACAATGAGCAGTTCTTC

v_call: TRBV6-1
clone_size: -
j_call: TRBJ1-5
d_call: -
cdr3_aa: CASSEGSWQNQPQHF
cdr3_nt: TGTGCCAGCAGTGAGGGGTCGTGGCAAAATCAGCCCCAGCATTTT

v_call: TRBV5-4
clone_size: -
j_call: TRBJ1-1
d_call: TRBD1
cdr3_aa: CASSSQGSTEAFF
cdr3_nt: TGTGCCAGCAGCTCACAGGGGAGCACTGAAGCTTTCTTT

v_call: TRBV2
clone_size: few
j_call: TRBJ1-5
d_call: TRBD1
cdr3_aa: CASSVGQGWQPQHF
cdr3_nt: TGTGCCAGCAGTGTGGGACAGGGATGGCAGCCCCAGCATTTT

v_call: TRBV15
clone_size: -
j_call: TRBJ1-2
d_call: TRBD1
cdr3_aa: CATSSRGHGYTF
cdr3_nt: TGTGCCACCAGCAGTAGGGGGCATGGCTACACCTTC

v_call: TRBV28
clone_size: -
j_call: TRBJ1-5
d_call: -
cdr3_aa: CASRSIYRPFGNQPQHF
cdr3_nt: TGTGCCAGCAGGTCGATTTACAGGCCTTTCGGCAATCAGCCCCAGCATTTT

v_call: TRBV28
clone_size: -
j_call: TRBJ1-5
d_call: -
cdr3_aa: CASTGGSGNQPQHF
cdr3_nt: TGTGCCAGCACCGGGGGGTCTGGCAATCAGCCCCAGCATTTT

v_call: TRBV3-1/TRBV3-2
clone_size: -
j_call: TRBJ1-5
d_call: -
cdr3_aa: CASSQDSTGNQPQHF
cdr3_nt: TGTGCCAGCAGCCAAGACTCCACTGGCAATCAGCCCCAGCATTTT

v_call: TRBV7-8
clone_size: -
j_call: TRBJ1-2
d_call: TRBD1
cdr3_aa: CASSGDRGLYGYTF
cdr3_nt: TGTGCCAGCAGCGGGGACAGGGGGTTATATGGCTACACCTTC

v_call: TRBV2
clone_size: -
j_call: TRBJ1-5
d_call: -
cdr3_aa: CASSEGPDQPQHF
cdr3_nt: TGTGCCAGCAGTGAAGGGCCCGATCAGCCCCAGCATTTT

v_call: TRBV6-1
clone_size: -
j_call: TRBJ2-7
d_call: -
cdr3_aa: CASSELTLWEQYF
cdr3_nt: TGTGCCAGCAGTGAATTGACTCTCTGGGAGCAGTACTTC

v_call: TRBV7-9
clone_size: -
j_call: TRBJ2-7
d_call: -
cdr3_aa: CASSLIPQVGEQYF
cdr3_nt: TGTGCCAGCAGCTTAATCCCGCAAGTGGGGGAGCAGTACTTC

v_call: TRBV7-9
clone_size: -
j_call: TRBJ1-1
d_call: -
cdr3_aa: CASSEVAPPNTEAFF
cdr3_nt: TGTGCCAGCAGCGAGGTCGCCCCGCCGAACACTGAAGCTTTCTTT

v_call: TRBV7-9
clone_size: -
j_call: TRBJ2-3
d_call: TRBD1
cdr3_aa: CASSPLKGAPDTQYF
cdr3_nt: TGTGCCAGCAGCCCCCTTAAGGGGGCACCAGATACGCAGTATTTT

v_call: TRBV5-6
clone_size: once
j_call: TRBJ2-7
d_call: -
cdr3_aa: CASSFRGKTYEQCF
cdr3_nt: TGTGCCAGCAGCTTTCGAGGAAAGACCTACGAGCAGTGCTTC

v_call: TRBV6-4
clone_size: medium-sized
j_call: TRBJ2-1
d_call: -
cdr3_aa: CASSDSSEGEQFF
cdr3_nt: TGTGCCAGCAGTGACTCGAGTGAGGGTGAGCAGTTCTTC

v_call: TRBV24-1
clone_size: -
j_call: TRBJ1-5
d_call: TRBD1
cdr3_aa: CAIQGNNQPQHF
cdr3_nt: TGTGCCATACAGGGGAACAATCAGCCCCAGCATTTT

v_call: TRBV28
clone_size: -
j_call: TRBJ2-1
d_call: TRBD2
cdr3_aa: CASARLAGTYNEQFF
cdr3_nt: TGTGCCAGCGCGCGACTAGCGGGAACCTACAATGAGCAGTTCTTC

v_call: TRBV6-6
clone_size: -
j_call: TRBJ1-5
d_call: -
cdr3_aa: CASTPTGGEGQPQHF
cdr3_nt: TGTGCCAGCACTCCTACGGGGGGAGAGGGCCAGCCCCAGCATTTT

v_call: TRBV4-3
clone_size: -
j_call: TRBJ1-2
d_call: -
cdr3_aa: CASSQASRTLYGYTF
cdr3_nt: TGCGCCAGCAGCCAAGCATCCCGGACGCTCTATGGCTACACCTTC

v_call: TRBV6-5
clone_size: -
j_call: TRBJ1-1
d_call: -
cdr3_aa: CASTQFVNTEAFF
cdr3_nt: TGTGCCAGTACCCAGTTTGTGAACACTGAAGCTTTCTTT

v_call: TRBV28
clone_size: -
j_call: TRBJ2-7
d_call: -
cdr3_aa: CASSDGYGGPRYEQYF
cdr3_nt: TGTGCCAGCAGCGATGGATACGGAGGGCCTAGATACGAGCAGTACTTC

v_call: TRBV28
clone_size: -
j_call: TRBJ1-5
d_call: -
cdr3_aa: CASRPYGGSNQPQHF
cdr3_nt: TGTGCCAGCAGGCCCTATGGAGGGAGTAATCAGCCCCAGCATTTT

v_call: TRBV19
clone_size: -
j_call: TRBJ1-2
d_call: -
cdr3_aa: CASSFGVYGYTF
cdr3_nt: TGTGCCAGTAGTTTCGGAGTCTATGGCTACACCTTC

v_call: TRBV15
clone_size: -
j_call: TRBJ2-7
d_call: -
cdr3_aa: CATSRDPLNEQYF
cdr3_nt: TGTGCCACCAGCAGAGACCCCTTAAACGAGCAGTACTTC

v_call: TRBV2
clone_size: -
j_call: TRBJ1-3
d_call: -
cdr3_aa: CASQRRREDTIYF
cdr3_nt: TGTGCCTCCCAGCGGAGAAGGGAGGACACCATATATTTT

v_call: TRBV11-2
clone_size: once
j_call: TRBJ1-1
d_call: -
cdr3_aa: CASNSGFAEAFF
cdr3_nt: TGTGCCAGCAATTCGGGGTTTGCTGAAGCTTTCTTT

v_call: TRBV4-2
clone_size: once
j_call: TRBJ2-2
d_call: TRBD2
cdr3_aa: CASSHPGGLAGDTGELFF
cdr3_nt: TGTGCCAGCAGCCACCCCGGGGGACTAGCGGGGGATACCGGGGAGCTGTTTTTT

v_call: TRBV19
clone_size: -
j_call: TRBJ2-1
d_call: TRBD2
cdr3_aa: CASSISSGRVYEQFF
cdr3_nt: TGTGCCAGTAGTATCTCTAGCGGGAGGGTCTATGAGCAGTTCTTC

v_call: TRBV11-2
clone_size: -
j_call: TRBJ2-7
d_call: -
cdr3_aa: CASSLPGHLSYEQYF
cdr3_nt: TGTGCCAGCAGCTTACCGGGACACCTCTCCTACGAGCAGTACTTC

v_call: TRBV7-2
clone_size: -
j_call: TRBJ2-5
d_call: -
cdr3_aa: CASSLLAGRRETQYF
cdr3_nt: TGTGCCAGCAGCCTTTTGGCAGGGAGGCGAGAGACCCAGTACTTC

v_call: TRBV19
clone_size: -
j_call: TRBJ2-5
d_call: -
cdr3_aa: CASSPPGQFGTQYF
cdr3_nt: TGTGCCAGTAGTCCACCGGGGCAGTTCGGGACCCAGTACTTC

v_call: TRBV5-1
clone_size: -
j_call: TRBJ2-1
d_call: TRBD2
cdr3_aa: CASSLASGGYRIF
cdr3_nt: TGCGCCAGCAGCTTGGCTAGCGGGGGATATCGGATCTTC

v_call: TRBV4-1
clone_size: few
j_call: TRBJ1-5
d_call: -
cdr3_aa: CASSQDDSTNQPQHF
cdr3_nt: TGCGCCAGCAGCCAAGATGATAGCACTAATCAGCCCCAGCATTTT

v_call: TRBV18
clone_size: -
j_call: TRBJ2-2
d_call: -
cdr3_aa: CASSPRLGADTGELFF
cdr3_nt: TGTGCCAGCTCACCACGCCTGGGGGCGGACACCGGGGAGCTGTTTTTT

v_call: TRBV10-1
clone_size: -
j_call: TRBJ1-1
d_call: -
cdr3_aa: CASSDRTNTEAFF
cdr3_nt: TGCGCCAGCAGTGACAGGACGAACACTGAAGCTTTCTTT